One and the same sample provided the 31 T cell receptor beta chains below, sequenced in a study of regulatory T cells in long-lasting Graves disease. In building TCR beta libraries, iRepertoire HTBI primers were used together with Arm-PCR of CDR3 regions. TCRdb reprocessed the multiplex PCR reads with MiXCR, giving one entry per CDR3 protein. The table lists 250,000 to 300,000 distinct CDR3 sequences, approximately 20% of them singletons, with more than 50% in the top ten. Time point reported: persistent/refractory GD, antithyroid drugs over 5 years with positive TRAb. Following extraction of RNA from PBMCs, that RNA was used to make the TCR library. The input for sequencing was peripheral blood mononuclear cells (PBMCs), taken when the disease was refractory, from a patient treated with antithyroid drugs. The receptors come from a female donor with Graves disease.

This clonotype occurred many times. The rearrangement links TRBV29-1 to TRBJ1-2, with D unclear. Germline V gene data show CDR1 as SQVTM and CDR2 as ANQGSEA. The CDR3 has 13 amino acids. V was shortened by 4 bases and J by 6 bases, with 15 bases between the two germline ends. The CDR3 DNA reads as TGCAGCGTTGTAACAAACTTTTTCGATGGCTACACCTTC. Translated: CSVVTNFFDGYTF.

This clonotype was observed many times. This chain connects TRBV28 to TRBJ2-7, with a weak D call TRBD2 (6 bases). The length of the CDR3 is 14 residues. Trimming removed 5 bases at V and 1 base at J, with 12 bases between. Germline V gene lookup returns CDR1 MDHEN and CDR2 SYDVKM. CDR3 amino acids: CASSTRRVSYEQYF. The CDR3 bases are TGTGCCAGCAGTACCCGGAGGGTTTCCTACGAGCAGTACTTC. The full variable domain, completed using reference TRBV28 and TRBJ2-7, is DVKVTQSSRYLVKRTGEKVFLECVQDMDHENMFWYRQDPGLGLRLIYFSYDVKMKEKGDIPEGYSVSREKKERFSLILESASTNQTSMYLCASSTRRVSYEQYFGPGTRLTVT.

V and J are TRBV30 and TRBJ2-7; D perhaps matches TRBD2 (6 bases). The V end was cut by 7 bases, the J end by 3 bases, with 13 bases between. Germline CDR1 GTSNPN, CDR2 SVGIG (reference sequence). The CDR3 covers 12 residues. CDR3 DNA sequence: TGTGCCTACGGGACTGGGAACTACGAGCAGTACTTC. Its protein is CAYGTGNYEQYF.

This clonotype has at least ten counts. The rearrangement links TRBV20-1 to TRBJ2-7; no definite D call. Germline V gene lookup returns CDR1 DFQATT and CDR2 SNEGSKA (reference sequence). Trimming left V 5 bases short and J 5 bases short, with 16 bases between. This CDR3 is built from 13 residues. The CDR3 coding sequence is TGCAGTGCTGGTGACTCCTTAATCAACGAGCAGTACTTC. This sequence encodes CSAGDSLINEQYF.

This clonotype was found many times. This sequence joins TRBV28 and TRBJ2-7; D is undetermined. Trimming left V 4 bases short and J 3 bases short, with 16 bases between. The CDR3 length is 15 residues. From germline, CDR1 is MDHEN and CDR2 SYDVKM. In nucleotides, the CDR3 is TGTGCCAGCAGTTCAACTTACAGAAAAGGCTACGAGCAGTACTTC. The encoded protein is CASSSTYRKGYEQYF.

The chain links TRBV2 to TRBJ1-4; 10 nucleotides agree with TRBD1. V shed 6 bases and J 4 bases; nucleotides not matched to a gene: 5. The CDR3 has 15 residues. The germline V gene has CDR1 SNHLY and CDR2 FYNNEI. The DNA for the CDR3 is TGTGCCAGCAGGAAGGGGACAGGGGATAATGAAAAACTGTTTTTT. This sequence encodes CASRKGTGDNEKLFF. Using reference TRBV2 and TRBJ1-4 for the parts outside the CDR3, the full variable domain is EPEVTQTPSHQVTQMGQEVILRCVPISNHLYFYWYRQILGQKVEFLVSFYNNEISEKSEIFDDQFSVERPDGSNFTLKIRSTKLEDSAMYFCASRKGTGDNEKLFFGSGTQLSVL.

This clonotype was picked up one time. The rearrangement uses TRBV28 and TRBJ2-1; the match to TRBD2 covers 13 bases. The germline V gene has CDR1 MDHEN and CDR2 SYDVKM. The CDR3 totals 18 residues. V shed 5 bases, J shed 4 bases, and the junction held 11 bases outside the gene matches. The CDR3 nucleotides read TGTGCCAGCAGTGGTTGGACTAGCGGGAGTGCAGGTTACAATGAGCAGTTCTTC. Protein sequence: CASSGWTSGSAGYNEQFF.

Ten or more counts support this clonotype. The chain has TRBV28 and TRBJ2-7, with a tentative D call TRBD2 (7 bases). CDR3 length: 17 residues. CDR1 and CDR2 (germline): MDHEN, SYDVKM. V dropped 3 bases and J dropped 3 bases, with 21 bases sitting between them. Written as DNA, the CDR3 is TGTGCCAGCAGTTTGGGGGCCTTAGCGGGTCTCCACTACGAGCAGTACTTC. Residues: CASSLGALAGLHYEQYF.

The chain couples TRBV24-1 to TRBJ2-5; D is ambiguous. The V gene lost 3 bases and the J gene lost 5 bases, with 12 bases spanning the gap. This CDR3 has 14 amino acids. CDR1 is KGHDR, CDR2 SFDVKD, per germline. Here the CDR3 reads CATSDMPSGETQYF. As DNA, the CDR3 is TGTGCCACCAGTGATATGCCTAGTGGGGAGACCCAGTACTTC.

The sample holds a few counts of this clonotype. J is TRBJ2-7 and V is TRBV6-2 or TRBV6-3, with TRBD2 matching over 15 bases. Germline values: CDR1 MNHEY, CDR2 SVGEGT. The CDR3 extends over 15 amino acids. V gave up 5 bases and J gave up 6 bases; unmatched junction bases: 5. Here the CDR3 reads CASSDPGLAGGEQYF. The CDR3 nucleotides are TGTGCCAGCAGTGATCCGGGACTAGCGGGAGGCGAGCAGTACTTC.

The rearrangement uses TRBV2 and TRBJ2-2, with 9 positions matching TRBD1. Trimming at V came to 7 bases and at J to 6 bases, leaving 9 bases not matched to a gene. Germline V gene data show CDR1 as SNHLY and CDR2 as FYNNEI. The CDR3 contains 15 residues. The CDR3 region is CASTMTGGSSGELFF. The CDR3 nucleotides are TGTGCCAGCACTATGACAGGGGGATCATCCGGGGAGCTGTTTTTT.

This clonotype was seen at least ten times. V is TRBV24-1 and J is TRBJ1-1; D gene uncertain. Trimming shortened V by 1 base and J by 5 bases, and 7 bases separated the two germline ends. The CDR3 length is 13 residues. Germline V gene data show CDR1 as KGHDR and CDR2 as SFDVKD. CDR3: CATSDFTGTEAFF. In nucleotides, the CDR3 is TGTGCCACCAGTGATTTTACCGGTACTGAAGCTTTCTTT.

This clonotype was counted only a few times. The J gene is TRBJ1-2, the V gene TRBV6-1; D call uncertain. V lost 7 bases, J lost 0 bases, and 6 bases lay in between. The CDR3 is 12 amino acids. Per the germline V gene, CDR1 is MNHNS and CDR2 is SASEGT. In DNA form, the CDR3 reads TGTGCCAGCAACGAAGCTAACTATGGCTACACCTTC. Translation gives CASNEANYGYTF.

The chain employs TRBV4-1 and TRBJ2-7; D is uncertain. The CDR3 extends over 17 amino acids. CDR1 MGHRA and CDR2 YSYEKL come from the germline V gene. V lost 1 base, J lost 2 bases, and 18 bases lay in between. CDR3 coding DNA: TGCGCCAGCAGCCAAGGCGCAAGCCCCACTCCCACCTACGAGCAGTACTTC. It encodes CASSQGASPTPTYEQYF.

DNA for the CDR3: TGCAGTGCTACCGGGACGGCCGATGATACGCAGTATTTT. Translation gives CSATGTADDTQYF. The V and J genes are TRBV20-1 and TRBJ2-3, with D perhaps assigned TRBD1 or TRBD2 (5 bases each). Germline CDR1 DFQATT, CDR2 SNEGSKA (reference sequence). The CDR3 is 13 residues long. The V and J ends lost 4 bases and 6 bases respectively, with 14 bases between them.

There are many counts of this clonotype. The chain links TRBV12-3 or TRBV12-4 to TRBJ1-5, with no clear D. CDR3 size: 12 residues. V lost 5 bases and J lost 7, with 9 bases in between. The CDR3, as DNA: TGTGCCAGCAGTCCTTCCCAACAGCCCCAGCATTTT. Its protein product is CASSPSQQPQHF.

This chain connects TRBV12-3 or TRBV12-4 to TRBJ2-1, with TRBD2 matching 9 bases. This CDR3 contains 18 residues. Trimming removed 3 bases from V and 1 base from J; junction bases left unmatched: 10. The CDR3 protein is CASSFSSGTGKSYNEQFF. CDR3 DNA sequence: TGTGCCAGCAGTTTCTCTAGCGGGACTGGAAAGTCCTACAATGAGCAGTTCTTC.

This clonotype occurred a few times. This rearrangement joins TRBV9 to TRBJ2-7; 10 bases align to TRBD1. With 5 bases clipped from V and 2 bases from J, the junction kept 4 bases outside the gene matches. Looked up from germline, CDR1 is SGDLS and CDR2 is YYNGEE. The CDR3 is made up of 14 amino acids. CDR3 amino acids: CASSGQGGAYEQYF. CDR3 nucleotides: TGTGCCAGCAGTGGACAGGGGGGGGCCTACGAGCAGTACTTC. Supplemented by reference TRBV9 and TRBJ2-7, the full variable domain reads DSGVTQTPKHLITATGQRVTLRCSPRSGDLSVYWYQQSLDQGLQFLIQYYNGEERAKGNILERFSAQQFPDLHSELNLSSLELGDSALYFCASSGQGGAYEQYFGPGTRLTVT.

This clonotype was seen only a few times. This chain uses TRBV20-1 with TRBJ1-5; D is undetermined. The germline V gene encodes CDR1 DFQATT and CDR2 SNEGSKA (reference sequence). Between the trimmed V and J ends, which lost 4 bases and 4 bases, there was a span of 11 bases. The CDR3 is 13 amino acids. The chain's CDR3 is CSAKRAGNQPQHF. The CDR3 nucleotides read TGCAGTGCTAAAAGGGCGGGAAATCAGCCCCAGCATTTT.

The rearrangement links TRBV28 to TRBJ2-5; 7 bases line up with TRBD1. The germline gives CDR1 MDHEN, CDR2 SYDVKM. The CDR3 has 14 residues. Trimming at V came to 7 bases and at J to 9 bases, leaving 14 bases not matched to a gene. The CDR3 bases are TGTGCCAGCAACAAGCGACAGACAGGGCCTTCCCAGTACTTC. Amino acid sequence: CASNKRQTGPSQYF.

This clonotype was counted many times. The rearrangement uses TRBV28 and TRBJ1-5; the D is unclear. Germline V lookup: CDR1 MDHEN, CDR2 SYDVKM. V was shortened by 6 bases and J by 6 bases, with 9 bases between the two germline ends. The CDR3 runs to 12 residues. CDR3: CASRNMGQPQHF. CDR3 in DNA: TGTGCCAGCAGAAACATGGGTCAGCCCCAGCATTTT.

This sequence joins TRBV4-3 and TRBJ2-7, with 10 positions matching TRBD2. Germline assignment: CDR1 LGHNA and CDR2 YSLEER. V was pared by 0 bases and J by 2 bases, with 10 bases of the junction left unmatched. This CDR3 is 18 amino acids long. The CDR3 spells CASSQDLTGTSETYEQYF. CDR3 coding DNA: TGCGCCAGCAGCCAAGATCTTACCGGGACTAGCGAGACCTACGAGCAGTACTTC.

V and J are TRBV3-1 and TRBJ2-4, with D tentatively TRBD1 or TRBD2 (5 bases each). CDR1 is LGHDT and CDR2 is YNNKEL in the germline V gene (reference sequence). The CDR3 length is 14 residues. V gave up 4 bases and J gave up 4 bases, with 11 bases separating them. The CDR3 DNA sequence: TGTGCCAGCAGCCGCCTTGGGGGTAAAAACATTCAGTACTTC. Encoded protein: CASSRLGGKNIQYF.

This clonotype was counted a single time. The genes are TRBV30 and TRBJ2-7; the D is unclear. This CDR3 comprises 12 residues. The V gene lost 0 bases and the J gene lost 4 bases, with 7 bases spanning the gap. Germline CDR1 and CDR2: GTSNPN and SVGIG (reference sequence). The CDR3 reads CAWSVMGYEQYF. The CDR3 DNA sequence: TGTGCCTGGAGTGTAATGGGGTACGAGCAGTACTTC.

The genes are TRBV24-1 and TRBJ2-6; maybe TRBD2 (5 bases). This CDR3 contains 16 residues. Germline assignment: CDR1 KGHDR and CDR2 SFDVKD. Trimming shortened V by 6 bases and J by 2 bases, and 13 bases separated the two germline ends. The CDR3 reads CATSLSGSAGANVLTF. CDR3 DNA: TGTGCCACCAGTCTCTCGGGGTCGGCTGGGGCCAACGTCCTGACTTTC.

About this clonotype: A much more abundant neighbour one base away suggests this may be a read error. V is TRBV2 and J is TRBJ1-5; 8 positions agree with TRBD1. The V segment lost 6 bases and the J segment 7 bases; nucleotides outside the gene matches: 5. Germline V gene data show CDR1 as SNHLY and CDR2 as FYNNEI. This CDR3 is 13 amino acids long. The CDR3 sequence: CASRAQGVQPQHF. The CDR3 DNA follows: TGTGCCAGCAGGGCACAGGGGGTGCAGCCCCAGCATTTT.

The table lists this clonotype with many counts. CDR3 DNA: TGTGCCACCAGCGGGCGGGAGTCGGGATACGAGCAGTACTTC. Encoded protein: CATSGRESGYEQYF. The J gene is TRBJ2-7, the V gene TRBV25-1; 7 bases are a match to TRBD2. V was pared by 10 bases and J by 4 bases, with 13 bases of the junction left unmatched. The germline gives CDR1 MGHDK, CDR2 SYGVNS. This CDR3 is 14 amino acids long.

This clonotype was recorded at least ten times. The gene calls are TRBV6-2 or TRBV6-3 and TRBJ2-7; tentatively, D is TRBD2 (5 bases). The CDR3 is made up of 14 amino acids. The germline V gene encodes CDR1 MNHEY and CDR2 SVGEGT. The V end was cut by 5 bases, the J end by 3 bases, with 14 bases between. CDR3 bases: TGTGCCAGCAGTCCCCTGACTACGAACTACGAGCAGTACTTC. Amino acid sequence: CASSPLTTNYEQYF.

This clonotype was detected a few times. This chain connects TRBV29-1 to TRBJ1-2, with D perhaps matching TRBD1 (6 bases). Looked up from germline, CDR1 is SQVTM and CDR2 is ANQGSEA. Trimming stripped 1 base from V and 4 bases from J, with 10 bases between. The CDR3 consists of 13 residues. The CDR3 here is CSVEVGGTYGYTF. The CDR3 DNA sequence: TGCAGCGTTGAAGTAGGGGGTACCTATGGCTACACCTTC.

The chain joins TRBV29-1 to TRBJ2-3; D tentatively reads TRBD1 or TRBD2 (5 bases each). The germline V and J ends were trimmed by 2 bases and 3 bases, with 12 bases remaining between them. CDR1 SQVTM and CDR2 ANQGSEA come from the germline V gene. The CDR3 has 14 amino acids. CDR3 nucleotides: TGCAGCGTTGAATTCGGGGACGGAACAGATACGCAGTATTTT. Translated: CSVEFGDGTDTQYF.

The J gene is TRBJ2-2, the V gene TRBV6-1; D not certain. CDR3 length equals 14 residues. Germline V gene lookup returns CDR1 MNHNS and CDR2 SASEGT. The CDR3 reads CASSRAPNTGELFF. Here the CDR3 DNA reads TGTGCAAGCTCCCGGGCTCCGAACACCGGGGAGCTGTTTTTT.